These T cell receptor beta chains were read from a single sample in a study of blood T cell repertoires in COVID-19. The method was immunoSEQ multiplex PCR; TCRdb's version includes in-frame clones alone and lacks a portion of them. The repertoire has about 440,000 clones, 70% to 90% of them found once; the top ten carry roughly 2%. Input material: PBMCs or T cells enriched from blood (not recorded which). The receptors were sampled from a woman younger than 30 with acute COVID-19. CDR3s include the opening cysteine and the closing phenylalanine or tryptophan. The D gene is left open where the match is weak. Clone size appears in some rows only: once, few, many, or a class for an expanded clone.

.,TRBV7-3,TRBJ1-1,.,TGTGCCAGCAGCTTAAAGGGGGACACTGAAGCTTTCTTT,CASSLKGDTEAFF
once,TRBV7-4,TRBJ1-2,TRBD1,TGTGCCAGCAAAATTCATATTGGACAGGATTATGGCTACACCTTC,CASKIHIGQDYGYTF
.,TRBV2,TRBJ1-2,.,TGTGCCAGCAGTGTTTCGGGTAACTATGGCTACACCTTC,CASSVSGNYGYTF
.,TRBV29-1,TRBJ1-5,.,TGCAGCGTTGCAGGGAATAGCAATCAGCCCCAGCATTTT,CSVAGNSNQPQHF
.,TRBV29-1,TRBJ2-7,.,TGCAGCGTTGTAGGGGTCCGATACGAGCAGTACTTC,CSVVGVRYEQYF
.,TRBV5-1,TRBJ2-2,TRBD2,TGCGCCAGCAGCGGGAGGGTCGGTTCCGGGGAGCTGTTTTTT,CASSGRVGSGELFF
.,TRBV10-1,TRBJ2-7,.,TGCGCCAGCAGGGAAACAGTTAACTCCTACGAGCAGTACTTC,CASRETVNSYEQYF
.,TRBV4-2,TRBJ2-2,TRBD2,TGTGCCAGCAGCCAAAGGGTAGCGGGACCTCAAAGCACCGGGGAGCTGTTTTTT,CASSQRVAGPQSTGELFF
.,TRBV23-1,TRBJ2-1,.,TGCGCCAGCAGTCAATCGCGGAGGGTCAGTGAGCAGTTCTTC,CASSQSRRVSEQFF
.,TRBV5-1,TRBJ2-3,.,TGCGCCAGCAGCTTGGGAGAACAGCCGATCACAGATACGCAGTATTTT,CASSLGEQPITDTQYF
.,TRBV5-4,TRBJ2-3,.,TGTGCCAGCAGCTTGGAATTAGGGGTCGAGGGCACAGATACGCAGTATTTT,CASSLELGVEGTDTQYF
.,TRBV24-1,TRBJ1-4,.,TGTGCCACCAGTGACCCGGGGGGGGATGAAAAACTGTTTTTT,CATSDPGGDEKLFF
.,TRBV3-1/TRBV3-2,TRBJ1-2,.,TGTGCCAGCAGCCAATACCCGCTCGGACAGAACTATGGCTACACCTTC,CASSQYPLGQNYGYTF
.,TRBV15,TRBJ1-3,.,TGTGCCACCAGCAGAGATTGGGAGGCAGGGACTGGAAACACCATATATTTT,CATSRDWEAGTGNTIYF
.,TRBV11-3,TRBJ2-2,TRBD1,TGTGCCAGCAGCCCTGGGACAGGGGATGGCGGGGAGCTGTTTTTT,CASSPGTGDGGELFF
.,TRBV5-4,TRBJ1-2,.,TGTGCCAGCAGCTTAGACACCTCTTTCTACACCTTC,CASSLDTSFYTF
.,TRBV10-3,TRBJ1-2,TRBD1,TGTGCCATCAGTGGCCAAGAGACAGGGGATTATGGCTACACCTTC,CAISGQETGDYGYTF
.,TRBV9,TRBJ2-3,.,TGTGCCAGCAGCGTAGCGGCGGGACCTAGGGGCACAGATACGCAGTATTTT,CASSVAAGPRGTDTQYF
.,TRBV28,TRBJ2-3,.,TGTGCCAGCAGTTTATTTGGCCAGGGAAACACAGATACGCAGTATTTT,CASSLFGQGNTDTQYF
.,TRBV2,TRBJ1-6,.,TGTGCCAGCAGTGCACAAAATACAGGGAACGATTCACCCCTCCACTTT,CASSAQNTGNDSPLHF
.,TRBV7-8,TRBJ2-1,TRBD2,TGTGCCAGCAGCCCTCTGGCGGGAGTGAACAATGAGCAGTTCTTC,CASSPLAGVNNEQFF
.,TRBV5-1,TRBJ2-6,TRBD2,TGCGCCAGCAGCTTGGGACTAGCGGGAGCCGGGGCCAACGTCCTGACTTTC,CASSLGLAGAGANVLTF
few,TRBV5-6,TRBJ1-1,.,TGTGCCAGCAGCTTGGCGGGGGGGAACACTGAAGCTTTCTTT,CASSLAGGNTEAFF
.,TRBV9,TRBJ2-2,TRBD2,TGTGCCAGCAGCGTACAGCGGGAAGCGAACACCGGGGAGCTGTTTTTT,CASSVQREANTGELFF
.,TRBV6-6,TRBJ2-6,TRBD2,TGTGCCAGCAGTCTTAGCGGGAGTTCAACCGGGGCCAACGTCCTGACTTTC,CASSLSGSSTGANVLTF
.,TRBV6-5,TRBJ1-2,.,TGTGCCAGCAGTTACGCTGGGGGGTCTGGCTACACCTTC,CASSYAGGSGYTF
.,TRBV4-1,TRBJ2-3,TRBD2,TGCGCCAGCAGCCAAACTAGCGGGGGGGGCCTCACAGATACGCAGTATTTT,CASSQTSGGGLTDTQYF
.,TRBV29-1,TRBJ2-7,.,TGCAGCGTTGGAGGGGCTAGCGTAAGTTACGAGCAGTACTTC,CSVGGASVSYEQYF
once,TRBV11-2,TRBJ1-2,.,TGTGCCAGCAGCCCCCATAAGGACAGCCTATATGGCTACACCTTC,CASSPHKDSLYGYTF